The T cell receptor (beta chain) under discussion was sequenced for a study of cytomegalovirus exposure and HLA in healthy donors. A word on this clone: Its target is unknown.

Study-level findings and limits: Information on immune exposure was restricted to one variable (CMV serostatus). In a later analysis, V- and J-gene trimming of beta chains associated with a DCLRE1C missense variant, replicated independently.

13 Jbeta primers and 60 Vbeta primers were used for the PCR. Libraries were prepared by immunoSEQ multiplex PCR; TCRdb keeps only in-frame clonotypes and omits some of them. The table has approximately 44,000 clones, more than 65% seen once. From germline, CDR1 is MGHDK and CDR2 SYGVNS. V shed 2 bases and J shed 4 bases, with 18 bases lying between them. This CDR3 spans 17 amino acids. The sequence was obtained from a man aged 45-65 years in good health and CMV-seronegative. J is TRBJ2-4 and V is TRBV25-1, with a weak D call TRBD1 (6 bases). The sample comprised PBMCs. CDR3 DNA sequence: TGTGCCAGCAGTGAAATCGGTGCAGGGGCCTCTAAAAACATTCAGTACTTC. This translates into CASSEIGAGASKNIQYF.